Below are 3 T cell receptor beta chains sequenced from a single sample in a study of T cell clonality in common variable immunodeficiency. Only in-frame clones appear in the TCRdb table, and some are missing; sequencing was by immunoSEQ multiplex PCR. The sample includes roughly 12,000 clones, none of them occurring once. These TCRs' antigens remain unknown. Study-level findings and limits: Reportedly, TCR beta sequences from common variable immunodeficiency showed fewer deletions and N-nucleotide insertions.

The sequenced material came from peripheral blood mononuclear cells. Receptors originate from a human donor with common variable immunodeficiency.

In its sample, this clone ranks as medium-sized (0.01 to 0.1%). The CDR3 goes on 3 residues after the read ends, and that part is filled in from the germline J gene. The chain uses TRBV29-1 and TRBJ1-1; D ambiguous. V lost 5 bases, J lost 7 bases, and 11 bases lay in between. This CDR3 has 11 residues. Germline CDR1 reads SQVTM; CDR2 reads ANQGSEA. The DNA read from the CDR3 is TGCAGCGTTTCCTCGGGTGGTGAA. This codes for CSVSSGGE. The entire CDR3 protein reads CSVSSGGEAFF.

The sample holds many counts of this clone. The read ends 3 residues early relative to the CDR3; the germline J gene fills the gap. V usage is TRBV20-1 and J usage is TRBJ2-3, with TRBD2 matching 14 bases. The CDR3 runs 15 residues. The V segment lost 4 bases and the J segment 5 bases; nucleotides outside the gene matches: 5. CDR1 DFQATT and CDR2 SNEGSKA come from the germline V gene (reference sequence). The CDR3 is CSAKTSGGARDTQYF. CDR3 DNA (partial): TGCAGTGCTAAGACTAGCGGGGGGGCCAGAGATACG.

This clone was seen at least ten times. Read coverage stops 3 residues before the CDR3 terminus; the germline J gene supplies the remainder. V and J are TRBV5-1 and TRBJ1-2, with D maybe TRBD1 (6 bases). CDR1 and CDR2 from the germline V gene are SGHRS and YFSETQ. CDR3 size: 14 residues. Trimming shortened V by 0 bases and J by 0 bases, and 6 bases separated the two germline ends. The sequenced CDR3 bases are TGCGCCAGCAGCTTGGGGACAGCTAACTATGGC. This sequence encodes CASSLGTANYG. The CDR3 in full is CASSLGTANYGYTF.